The T cell receptor beta chain described here comes from a study of vaccination and CD4 T cells after COVID-19. Study as a whole: Two doses of either BNT162b2 or mRNA-1273 vaccine were given to participants. Cells were stimulated with overlapping spike peptides from SARS-CoV-2, HCoV-NL63, HCoV-OC43 and HCoV-229E.

On this clonotype itself: Its antigen is undetermined.

Treatment here: approximately 10-day PBMC culture with coronavirus spike peptide pools or control peptides (ViraFEST assay). Days 3 and 7 were when half the medium was replaced with fresh IL-2 medium. The Oncomine TCR Beta short-read assay was what sequenced the DNA obtained from cultured CD4+ T cells. It was from cultured CD4+ T cells that genomic DNA was extracted. TCRdb processed the PCR reads anew with MiXCR; each CDR3 protein has one entry. The table records almost 15,000 distinct CDR3 sequences, about 53% of them present only once. The sequence came from a human donor who had recovered from COVID-19. Material: CD4+ T cells from blood, cultured in vitro, obtained before SARS-CoV-2 vaccination.

The CDR3 loop is CASRLVVWGSEAFF. For the CDR3, the DNA is TGTGCCAGCAGATTAGTCGTATGGGGGTCTGAAGCTTTCTTT. The chain recombines TRBV27 with TRBJ1-1, with D possibly matching TRBD1 (5 bases). The CDR3 runs 14 residues. Between the trimmed V and J ends, which lost 6 bases and 6 bases, there was a span of 17 bases. Germline CDR1 is MNHEY and CDR2 is SMNVEV (reference sequence).